This T cell receptor beta chain was documented in a study of cytomegalovirus exposure and HLA in healthy donors. The primer mix had 60 Vbeta and 13 Jbeta primers. TCRdb's copy holds only in-frame clones and misses some; the assay was immunoSEQ multiplex PCR. The listing records tens of thousands of clones. The CDR3 runs 12 residues. Germline CDR1 is LNHDA and CDR2 is SQIVND (reference sequence). Deletions cut 3 bases from V and 6 bases from J, with 8 bases between. The chain joins TRBV19 to TRBJ1-2, with a possible D match to TRBD1 (6 bases). This sequence originates from a male donor in good health and CMV-seronegative. Material for sequencing was PBMCs. In DNA, the CDR3 is TGTGCCAGTAGTATTCCAGGGGATGGCTACACCTTC. Its translation: CASSIPGDGYTF.